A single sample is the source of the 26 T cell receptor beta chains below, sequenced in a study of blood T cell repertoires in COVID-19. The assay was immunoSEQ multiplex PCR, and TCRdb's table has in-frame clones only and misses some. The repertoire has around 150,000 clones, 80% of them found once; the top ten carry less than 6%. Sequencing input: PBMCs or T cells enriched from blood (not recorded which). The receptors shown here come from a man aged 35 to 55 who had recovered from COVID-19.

The CDR3 DNA follows: TGTGCCGCGGCCTCGGGACAACCAACCGGGGAGCTGTTTTTT. As protein: CAAASGQPTGELFF. The chain has TRBV19 and TRBJ2-2; tentatively, D is TRBD1 (6 bases). Germline CDR1 reads LNHDA; CDR2 reads SQIVND (reference sequence). V lost 11 bases and J 5 bases, leaving 18 bases between the germline ends. CDR3 length: 14 residues.

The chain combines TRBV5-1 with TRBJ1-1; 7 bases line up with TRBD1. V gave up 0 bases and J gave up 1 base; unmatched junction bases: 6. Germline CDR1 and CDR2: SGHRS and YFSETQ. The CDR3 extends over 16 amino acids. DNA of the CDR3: TGCGCCAGCAGCTTGGGTGTCGGGACAGCGAACACTGAAGCTTTCTTT. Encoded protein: CASSLGVGTANTEAFF.

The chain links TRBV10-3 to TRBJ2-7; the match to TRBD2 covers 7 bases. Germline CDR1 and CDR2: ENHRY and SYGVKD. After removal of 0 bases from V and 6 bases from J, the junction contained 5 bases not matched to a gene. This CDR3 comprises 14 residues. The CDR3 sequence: CAISESGGGVEQYF. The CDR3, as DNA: TGTGCCATCAGTGAGTCGGGGGGAGGGGTCGAGCAGTACTTC.

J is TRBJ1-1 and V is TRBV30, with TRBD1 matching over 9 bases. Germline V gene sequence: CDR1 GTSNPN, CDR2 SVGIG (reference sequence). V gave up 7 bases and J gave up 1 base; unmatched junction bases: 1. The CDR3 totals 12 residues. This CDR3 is CASGQGNTEAFF. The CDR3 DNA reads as TGTGCCTCGGGACAGGGGAACACTGAAGCTTTCTTT.

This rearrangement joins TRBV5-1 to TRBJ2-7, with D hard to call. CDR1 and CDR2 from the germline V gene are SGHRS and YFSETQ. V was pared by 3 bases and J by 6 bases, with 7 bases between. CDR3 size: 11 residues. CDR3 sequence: CASSSTVEQYF. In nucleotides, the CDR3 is TGCGCCAGCAGCTCCACGGTCGAGCAGTACTTC.

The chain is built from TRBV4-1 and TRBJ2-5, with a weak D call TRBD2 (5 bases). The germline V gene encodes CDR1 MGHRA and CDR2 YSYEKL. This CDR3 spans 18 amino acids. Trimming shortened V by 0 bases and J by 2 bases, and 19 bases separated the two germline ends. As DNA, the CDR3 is TGCGCCAGCAGCCAAGAGGAGGCAGGCACATTCCTTCAAGAGACCCAGTACTTC. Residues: CASSQEEAGTFLQETQYF.

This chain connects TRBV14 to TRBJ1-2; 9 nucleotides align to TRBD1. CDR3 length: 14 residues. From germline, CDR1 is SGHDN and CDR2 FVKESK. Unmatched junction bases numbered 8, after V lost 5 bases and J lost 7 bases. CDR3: CASSGQGQGLGYTF. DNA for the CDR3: TGTGCCAGCAGCGGTCAGGGACAGGGCCTTGGCTACACCTTC.

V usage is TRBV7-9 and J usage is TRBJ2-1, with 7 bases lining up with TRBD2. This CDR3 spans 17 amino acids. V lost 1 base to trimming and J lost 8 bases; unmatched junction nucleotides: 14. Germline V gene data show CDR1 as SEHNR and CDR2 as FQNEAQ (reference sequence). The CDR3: CASSLGNAGDRGDEQFF. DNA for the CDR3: TGTGCCAGCAGCTTAGGGAACGCGGGGGACCGGGGGGATGAGCAGTTCTTC.

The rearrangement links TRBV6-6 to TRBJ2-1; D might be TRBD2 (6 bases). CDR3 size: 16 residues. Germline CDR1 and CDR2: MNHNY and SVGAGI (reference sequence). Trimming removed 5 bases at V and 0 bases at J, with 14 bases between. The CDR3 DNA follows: TGTGCCAGCAGTGACTTCGCCGGGGGCTCCTACAATGAGCAGTTCTTC. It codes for CASSDFAGGSYNEQFF.

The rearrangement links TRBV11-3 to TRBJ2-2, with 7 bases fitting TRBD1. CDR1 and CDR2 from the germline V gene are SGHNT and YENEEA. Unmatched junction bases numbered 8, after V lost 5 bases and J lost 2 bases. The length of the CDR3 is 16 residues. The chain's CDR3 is CASSPTQGVNTGELFF. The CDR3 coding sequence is TGTGCCAGCAGCCCCACCCAGGGGGTAAACACCGGGGAGCTGTTTTTT.

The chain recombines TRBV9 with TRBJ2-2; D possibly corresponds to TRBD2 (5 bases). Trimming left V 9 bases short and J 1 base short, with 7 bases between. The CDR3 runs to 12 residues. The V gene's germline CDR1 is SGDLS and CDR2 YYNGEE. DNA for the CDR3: TGTGCCACAAGCGGGAACACCGGGGAGCTGTTTTTT. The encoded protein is CATSGNTGELFF. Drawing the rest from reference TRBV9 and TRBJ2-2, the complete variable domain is DSGVTQTPKHLITATGQRVTLRCSPRSGDLSVYWYQQSLDQGLQFLIQYYNGEERAKGNILERFSAQQFPDLHSELNLSSLELGDSALYFCATSGNTGELFFGEGSRLTVL.

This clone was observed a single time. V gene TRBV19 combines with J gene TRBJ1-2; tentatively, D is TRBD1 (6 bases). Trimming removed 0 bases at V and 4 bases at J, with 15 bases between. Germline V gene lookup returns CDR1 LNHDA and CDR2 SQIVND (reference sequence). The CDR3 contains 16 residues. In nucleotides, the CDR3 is TGTGCCAGTAGTATAGATCATAGGCAGGGGAGCTATGGCTACACCTTC. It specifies CASSIDHRQGSYGYTF.

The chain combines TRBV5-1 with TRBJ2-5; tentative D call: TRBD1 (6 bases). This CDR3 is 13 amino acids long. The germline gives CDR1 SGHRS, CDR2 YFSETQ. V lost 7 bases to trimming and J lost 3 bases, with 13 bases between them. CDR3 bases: TGCGCCAGCGGGGTGACAGGTGAAGAGACCCAGTACTTC. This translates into CASGVTGEETQYF. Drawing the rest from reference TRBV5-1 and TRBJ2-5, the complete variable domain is KAGVTQTPRYLIKTRGQQVTLSCSPISGHRSVSWYQQTPGQGLQFLFEYFSETQRNKGNFPGRFSGRQFSNSRSEMNVSTLELGDSALYLCASGVTGEETQYFGPGTRLLVL.

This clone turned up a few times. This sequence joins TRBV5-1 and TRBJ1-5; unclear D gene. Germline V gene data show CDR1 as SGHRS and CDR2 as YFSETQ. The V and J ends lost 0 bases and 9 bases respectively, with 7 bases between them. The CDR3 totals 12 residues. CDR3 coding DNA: TGCGCCAGCAGCTTGGGATCGGGGCCCCAGCATTTT. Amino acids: CASSLGSGPQHF. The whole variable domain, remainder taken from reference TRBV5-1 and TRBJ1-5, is KAGVTQTPRYLIKTRGQQVTLSCSPISGHRSVSWYQQTPGQGLQFLFEYFSETQRNKGNFPGRFSGRQFSNSRSEMNVSTLELGDSALYLCASSLGSGPQHFGDGTRLSIL.

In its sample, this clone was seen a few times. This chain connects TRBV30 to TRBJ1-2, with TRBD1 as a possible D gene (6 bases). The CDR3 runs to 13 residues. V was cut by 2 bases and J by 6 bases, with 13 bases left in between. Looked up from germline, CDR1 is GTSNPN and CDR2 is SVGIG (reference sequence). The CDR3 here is CAWSPRGRDGYTF. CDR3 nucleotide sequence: TGTGCCTGGAGTCCCAGGGGCAGGGATGGCTACACCTTC.

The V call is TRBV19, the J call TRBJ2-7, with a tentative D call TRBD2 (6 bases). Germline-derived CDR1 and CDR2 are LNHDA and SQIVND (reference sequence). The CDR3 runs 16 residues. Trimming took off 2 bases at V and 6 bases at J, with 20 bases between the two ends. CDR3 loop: CASSIPIAERPIEQYF. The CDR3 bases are TGTGCCAGTAGTATACCGATAGCGGAAAGGCCAATCGAGCAGTACTTC. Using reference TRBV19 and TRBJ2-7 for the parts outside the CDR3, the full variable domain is DGGITQSPKYLFRKEGQNVTLSCEQNLNHDAMYWYRQDPGQGLRLIYYSQIVNDFQKGDIAEGYSVSREKKESFPLTVTSAQKNPTAFYLCASSIPIAERPIEQYFGPGTRLTVT.

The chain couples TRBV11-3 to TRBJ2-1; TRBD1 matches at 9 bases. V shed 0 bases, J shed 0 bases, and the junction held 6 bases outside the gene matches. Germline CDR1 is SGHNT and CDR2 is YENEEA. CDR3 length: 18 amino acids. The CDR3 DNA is TGTGCCAGCAGCTTAGACCTTACAGGGGGCCTCTCCTACAATGAGCAGTTCTTC. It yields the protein CASSLDLTGGLSYNEQFF.

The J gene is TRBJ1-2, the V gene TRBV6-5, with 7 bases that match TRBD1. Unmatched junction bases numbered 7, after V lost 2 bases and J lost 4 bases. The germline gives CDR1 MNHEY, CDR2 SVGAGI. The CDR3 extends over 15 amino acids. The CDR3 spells CASSYTDRDSYGYTF. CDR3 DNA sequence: TGTGCCAGCAGTTACACCGACAGGGATAGCTATGGCTACACCTTC.

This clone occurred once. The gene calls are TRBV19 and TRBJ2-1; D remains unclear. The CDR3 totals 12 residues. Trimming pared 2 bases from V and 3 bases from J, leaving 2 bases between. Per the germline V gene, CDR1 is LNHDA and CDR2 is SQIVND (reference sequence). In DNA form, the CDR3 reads TGTGCCAGTAGTATACACTACAATGAGCAGTTCTTC. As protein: CASSIHYNEQFF.

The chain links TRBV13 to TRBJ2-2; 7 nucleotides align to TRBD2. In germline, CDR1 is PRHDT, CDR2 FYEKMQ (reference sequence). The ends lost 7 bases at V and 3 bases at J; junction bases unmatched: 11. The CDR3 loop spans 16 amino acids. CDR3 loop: CASIKRGNLDTGELFF. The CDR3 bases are TGTGCCAGCATCAAGCGGGGAAATTTGGACACCGGGGAGCTGTTTTTT.

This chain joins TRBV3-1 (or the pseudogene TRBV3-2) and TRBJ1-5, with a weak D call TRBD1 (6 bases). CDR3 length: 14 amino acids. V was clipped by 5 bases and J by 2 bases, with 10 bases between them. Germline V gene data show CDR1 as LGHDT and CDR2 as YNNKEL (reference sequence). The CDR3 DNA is TGTGCCAGCAGCTACAGGGCCGGCAATCAGCCCCAGCATTTT. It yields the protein CASSYRAGNQPQHF.

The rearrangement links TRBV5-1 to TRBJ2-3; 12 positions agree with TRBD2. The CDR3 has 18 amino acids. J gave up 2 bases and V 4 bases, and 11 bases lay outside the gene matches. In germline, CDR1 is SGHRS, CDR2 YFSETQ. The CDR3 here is CASSPRASGGGYTDTQYF. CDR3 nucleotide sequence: TGCGCCAGCAGCCCCCGGGCTAGCGGGGGGGGTTACACAGATACGCAGTATTTT.

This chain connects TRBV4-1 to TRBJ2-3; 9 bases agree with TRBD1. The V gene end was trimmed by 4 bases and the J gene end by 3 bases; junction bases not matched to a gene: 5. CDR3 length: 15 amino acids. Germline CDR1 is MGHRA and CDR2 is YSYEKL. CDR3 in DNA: TGCGCCAGCAGCCGATCGGGACAGGGAACAGATACGCAGTATTTT. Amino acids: CASSRSGQGTDTQYF.

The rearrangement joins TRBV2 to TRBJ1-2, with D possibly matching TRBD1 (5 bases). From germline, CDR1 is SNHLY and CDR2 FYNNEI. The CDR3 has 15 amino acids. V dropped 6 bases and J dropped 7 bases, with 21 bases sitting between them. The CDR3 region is CASRGSRAPGGGYTF. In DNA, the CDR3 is TGTGCCAGCAGAGGGTCCAGGGCCCCGGGGGGTGGCTACACCTTC.

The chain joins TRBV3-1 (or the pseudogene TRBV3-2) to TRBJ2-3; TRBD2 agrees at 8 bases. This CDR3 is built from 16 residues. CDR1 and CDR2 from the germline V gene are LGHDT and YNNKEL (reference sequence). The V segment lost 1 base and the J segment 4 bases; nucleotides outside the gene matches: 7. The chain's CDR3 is CASSQVGRGGPDTQYF. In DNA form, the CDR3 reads TGTGCCAGCAGCCAAGTTGGACGGGGGGGCCCAGATACGCAGTATTTT.

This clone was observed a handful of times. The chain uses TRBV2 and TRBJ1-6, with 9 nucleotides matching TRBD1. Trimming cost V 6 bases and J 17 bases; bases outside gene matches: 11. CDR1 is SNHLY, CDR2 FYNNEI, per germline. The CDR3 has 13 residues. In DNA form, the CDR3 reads TGTGCCAGCAGCCTGGGACAGGGCGAAAGGATCCACTTT. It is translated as CASSLGQGERIHF.